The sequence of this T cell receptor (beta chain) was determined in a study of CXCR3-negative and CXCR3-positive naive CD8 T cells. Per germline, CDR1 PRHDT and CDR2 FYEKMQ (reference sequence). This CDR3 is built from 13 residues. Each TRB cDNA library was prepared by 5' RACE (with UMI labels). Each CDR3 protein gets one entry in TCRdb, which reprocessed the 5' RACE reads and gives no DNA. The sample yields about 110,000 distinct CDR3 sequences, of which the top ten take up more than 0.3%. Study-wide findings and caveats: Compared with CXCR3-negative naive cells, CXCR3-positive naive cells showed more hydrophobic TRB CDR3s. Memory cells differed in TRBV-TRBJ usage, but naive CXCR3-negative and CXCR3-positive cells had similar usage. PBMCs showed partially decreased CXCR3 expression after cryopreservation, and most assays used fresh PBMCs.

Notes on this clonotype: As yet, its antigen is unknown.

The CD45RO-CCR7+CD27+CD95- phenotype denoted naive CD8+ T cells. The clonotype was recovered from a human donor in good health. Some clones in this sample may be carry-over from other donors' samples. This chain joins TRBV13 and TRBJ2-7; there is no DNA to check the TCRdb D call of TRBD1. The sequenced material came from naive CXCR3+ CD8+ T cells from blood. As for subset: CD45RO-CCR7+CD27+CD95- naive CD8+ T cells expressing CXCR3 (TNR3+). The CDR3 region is CASSSPEYYEQYF.